Each of the 4 T cell receptor beta chains below was sequenced from the same sample in a study of shared clonotypes between healthy human individuals. Profiling relied on immunoSEQ multiplex PCR, and the TCRdb table lists in-frame clones only, not all of them. Of over 850,000 clones detected, approximately 78% appear once; the ten largest clones hold 0.61%. Specimen: memory CD4+ T cells from PBMCs. Subset denoted: CD45RA-negative fraction. These receptors were obtained from a man younger than 35 in good health. Some clones in this sample may be carry-over from other donors' samples.

The chain links TRBV5-6 to TRBJ2-4; 8 nucleotides line up with TRBD1. In germline, CDR1 is SGHDT, CDR2 YYEEEE. CDR3 length: 16 amino acids. Trimming cost V 4 bases and J 0 bases; bases outside gene matches: 6. In nucleotides, the CDR3 is TGTGCCAGCAGCAAGCAGGGGGCGATAGCCAAAAACATTCAGTACTTC. Amino acid sequence: CASSKQGAIAKNIQYF.

In this sample, this clone turned up a few times. This chain joins TRBV5-6 and TRBJ1-1; TRBD1 might be the D (5 bases). Germline-derived CDR1 and CDR2 are SGHDT and YYEEEE. V shed 0 bases and J shed 4 bases, with 10 bases lying between them. The CDR3 covers 14 residues. The CDR3 reads CASSLVGVVTEAFF. The CDR3 bases are TGTGCCAGCAGCTTGGTGGGGGTTGTCACTGAAGCTTTCTTT.

This clone has only one observation. J is TRBJ1-4 and V is TRBV30, with D unclear. This CDR3 spans 11 amino acids. The ends were cut back, 3 bases at V and 7 bases at J, with 6 bases in the middle. The germline V gene has CDR1 GTSNPN and CDR2 SVGIG (reference sequence). In DNA, the CDR3 is TGTGCCTGGAGCAGTTCTGAAAAACTGTTTTTT. Translation: CAWSSSEKLFF.

This clone occurred a few times. The gene calls are TRBV7-2 and TRBJ2-7; D is undetermined. Trimming took 2 bases from V and 4 from J, leaving 21 bases between them. From germline, CDR1 is SGHTA and CDR2 FQGNSA. This CDR3 contains 17 residues. The CDR3 DNA sequence: TGTGCCAGCAGCTTACGGTTAATGTCGGCAAGAGGATACGAGCAGTACTTC. This encodes CASSLRLMSARGYEQYF.